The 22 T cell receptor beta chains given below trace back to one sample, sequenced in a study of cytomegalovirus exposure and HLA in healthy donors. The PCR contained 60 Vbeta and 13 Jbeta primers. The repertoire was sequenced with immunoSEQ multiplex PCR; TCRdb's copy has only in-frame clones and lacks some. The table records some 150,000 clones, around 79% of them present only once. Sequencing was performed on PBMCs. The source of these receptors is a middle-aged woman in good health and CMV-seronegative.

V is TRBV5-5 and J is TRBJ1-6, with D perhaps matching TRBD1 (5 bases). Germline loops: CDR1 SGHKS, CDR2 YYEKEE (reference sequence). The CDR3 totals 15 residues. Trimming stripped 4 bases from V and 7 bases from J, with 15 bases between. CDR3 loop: CASSKEGQGNSPLHF. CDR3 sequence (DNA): TGTGCCAGCAGCAAGGAGGGTCAGGGAAATTCACCCCTCCACTTT. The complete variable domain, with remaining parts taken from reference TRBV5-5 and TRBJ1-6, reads DAGVTQSPTHLIKTRGQQVTLRCSPISGHKSVSWYQQVLGQGPQFIFQYYEKEERGRGNFPDRFSARQFPNYSSELNVNALLLGDSALYLCASSKEGQGNSPLHFGNGTRLTVT.

In nucleotides, the CDR3 is TGTGCCAGAAGCTTGGAGGAGGGCCCGGTCAATCAGCCCCAGCATTTT. Translated, it gives CARSLEEGPVNQPQHF. The rearrangement joins TRBV5-3 to TRBJ1-5, with D hard to call. TRBV5-3 is reported as an ORF; its role is uncertain. Deletions cut 0 bases from V and 3 bases from J, with 13 bases between. The CDR3 has 16 residues.

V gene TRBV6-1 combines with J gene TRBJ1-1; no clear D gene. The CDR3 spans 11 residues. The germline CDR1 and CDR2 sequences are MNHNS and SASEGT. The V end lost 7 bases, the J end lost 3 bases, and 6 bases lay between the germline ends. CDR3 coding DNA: TGTGCCAGCACCTTTGACACTGAAGCTTTCTTT. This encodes CASTFDTEAFF.

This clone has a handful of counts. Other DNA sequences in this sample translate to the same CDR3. DNA of the CDR3: TGTGCCAGTAGTGGGCAGGGGAACACTGAAGCTTTCTTT. Translation gives CASSGQGNTEAFF. The chain joins TRBV19 to TRBJ1-1, with a possible D match to TRBD1 (5 bases). The V end was cut by 5 bases, the J end by 1 base, with 8 bases between. In germline, CDR1 is LNHDA, CDR2 SQIVND (reference sequence). The CDR3 consists of 13 residues.

CDR3 DNA: TGTGCCATCACCAGACAGGGGGTGAAGGAAAAACTGTTTTTT. Residues: CAITRQGVKEKLFF. The chain combines TRBV10-3 with TRBJ1-4, with 9 bases that match TRBD1. CDR3 length: 14 residues. The junction had 8 bases not matched to a gene; V was cut back by 7 bases and J by 8 bases. Germline loops: CDR1 ENHRY, CDR2 SYGVKD.

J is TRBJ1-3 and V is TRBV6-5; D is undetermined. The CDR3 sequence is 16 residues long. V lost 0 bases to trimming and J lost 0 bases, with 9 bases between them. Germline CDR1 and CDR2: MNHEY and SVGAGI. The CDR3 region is CASSYSISHSGNTIYF. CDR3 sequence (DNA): TGTGCCAGCAGTTACTCCATTTCCCACTCTGGAAACACCATATATTTT.

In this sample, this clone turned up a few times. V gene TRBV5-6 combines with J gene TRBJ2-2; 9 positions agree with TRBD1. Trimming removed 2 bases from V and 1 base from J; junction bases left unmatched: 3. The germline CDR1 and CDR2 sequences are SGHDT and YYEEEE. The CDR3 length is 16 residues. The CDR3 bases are TGTGCCAGCAGCTTCCGACAGGGGGTGAACACCGGGGAGCTGTTTTTT. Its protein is CASSFRQGVNTGELFF.

The CDR3 DNA follows: TGTGCCAGCAGTTATTCCGACAGGGGAGGAACTGAAGCTTTCTTT. Amino acid sequence: CASSYSDRGGTEAFF. The chain has TRBV6-5 and TRBJ1-1; TRBD1 matches at 8 bases. Unmatched junction bases numbered 8, after V lost 3 bases and J lost 5 bases. CDR3 size: 15 residues. Germline V gene lookup returns CDR1 MNHEY and CDR2 SVGAGI.

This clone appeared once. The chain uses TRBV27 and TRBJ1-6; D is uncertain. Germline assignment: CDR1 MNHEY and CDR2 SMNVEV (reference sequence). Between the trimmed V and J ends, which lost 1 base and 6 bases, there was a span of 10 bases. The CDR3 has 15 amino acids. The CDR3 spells CASSLLREGNSPLHF. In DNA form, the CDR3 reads TGTGCCAGCAGTTTATTGCGTGAGGGTAATTCACCCCTCCACTTT.

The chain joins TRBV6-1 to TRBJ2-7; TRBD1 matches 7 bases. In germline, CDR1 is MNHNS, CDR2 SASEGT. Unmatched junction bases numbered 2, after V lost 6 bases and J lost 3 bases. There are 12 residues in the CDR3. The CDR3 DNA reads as TGTGCCAGCAGCCGGACAGGCTACGAGCAGTACTTC. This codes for CASSRTGYEQYF.

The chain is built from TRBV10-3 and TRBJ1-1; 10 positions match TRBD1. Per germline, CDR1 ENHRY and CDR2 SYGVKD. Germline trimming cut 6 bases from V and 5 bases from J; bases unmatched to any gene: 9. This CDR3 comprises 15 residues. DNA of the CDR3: TGTGCCATCAGAGGGACAGGGGAGATTGTAACTGAAGCTTTCTTT. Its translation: CAIRGTGEIVTEAFF.

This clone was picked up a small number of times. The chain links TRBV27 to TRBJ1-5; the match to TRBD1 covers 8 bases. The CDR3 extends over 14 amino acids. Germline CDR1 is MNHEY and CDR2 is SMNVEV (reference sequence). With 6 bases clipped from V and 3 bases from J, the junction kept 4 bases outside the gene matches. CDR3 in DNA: TGTGCCAGCAGCCCAGGGGGCGACAATCAGCCCCAGCATTTT. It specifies CASSPGGDNQPQHF.

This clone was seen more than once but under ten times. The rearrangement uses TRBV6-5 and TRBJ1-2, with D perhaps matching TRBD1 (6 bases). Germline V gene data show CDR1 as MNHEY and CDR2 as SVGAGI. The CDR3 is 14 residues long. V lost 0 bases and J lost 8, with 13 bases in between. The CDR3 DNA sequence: TGTGCCAGCAGTTACTCGAACAGGGTGGACGGCTACACCTTC. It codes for CASSYSNRVDGYTF.

The CDR3 protein is CASSFIKTASRWNEQFF. CDR3 sequence (DNA): TGTGCCAGCAGTTTTATTAAGACGGCGTCGAGGTGGAATGAGCAGTTCTTC. This rearrangement joins TRBV27 to TRBJ2-1; no clear D. Trimming stripped 3 bases from V and 7 bases from J, with 22 bases between. CDR1 is MNHEY and CDR2 is SMNVEV in the germline V gene (reference sequence). CDR3 size: 17 residues.

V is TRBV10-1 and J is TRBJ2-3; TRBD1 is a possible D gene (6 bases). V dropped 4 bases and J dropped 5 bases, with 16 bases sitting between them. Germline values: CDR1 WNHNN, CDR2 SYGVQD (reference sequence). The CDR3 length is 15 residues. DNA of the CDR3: TGCGCCAGCAGTGTAGGGGAACAGGGCCGAGATACGCAGTATTTT. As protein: CASSVGEQGRDTQYF.

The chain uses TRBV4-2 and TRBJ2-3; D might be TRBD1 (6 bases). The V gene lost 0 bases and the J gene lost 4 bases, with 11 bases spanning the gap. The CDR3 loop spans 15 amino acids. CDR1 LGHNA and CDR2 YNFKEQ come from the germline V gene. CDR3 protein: CASSQDIGGADTQYF. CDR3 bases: TGTGCCAGCAGCCAAGATATTGGGGGCGCAGATACGCAGTATTTT.

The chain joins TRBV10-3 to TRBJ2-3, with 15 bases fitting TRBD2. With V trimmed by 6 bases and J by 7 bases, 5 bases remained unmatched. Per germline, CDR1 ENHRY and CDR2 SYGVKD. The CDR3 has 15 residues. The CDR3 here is CAISEGLAGGYTQYF. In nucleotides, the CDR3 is TGTGCCATCAGCGAGGGACTAGCGGGGGGTTATACGCAGTATTTT.

CDR3 sequence reads: CASSPQEFSNTEAFF. The CDR3 DNA reads TGTGCCAGCTCACCCCAGGAATTCTCGAACACTGAAGCTTTCTTT. The rearrangement links TRBV18 to TRBJ1-1; unclear D gene. From germline, CDR1 is KGHSH and CDR2 LQKENI. The ends were cut back, 3 bases at V and 1 base at J, with 12 bases in the middle. This CDR3 contains 15 residues.

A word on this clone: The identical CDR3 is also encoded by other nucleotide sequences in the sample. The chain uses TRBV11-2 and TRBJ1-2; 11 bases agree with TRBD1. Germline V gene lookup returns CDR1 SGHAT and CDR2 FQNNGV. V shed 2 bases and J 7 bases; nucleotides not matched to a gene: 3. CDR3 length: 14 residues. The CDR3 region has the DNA TGTGCCAGCAGCTTAAGGACAGGGGGCTTTGGCTACACCTTC. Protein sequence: CASSLRTGGFGYTF.

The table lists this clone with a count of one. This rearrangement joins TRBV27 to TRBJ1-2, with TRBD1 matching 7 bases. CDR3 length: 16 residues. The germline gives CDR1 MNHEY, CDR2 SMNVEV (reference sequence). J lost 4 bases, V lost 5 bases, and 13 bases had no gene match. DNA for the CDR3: TGTGCCAGCAGTGCCGGATACCGACAGGGCGCCTATGGCTACACCTTC. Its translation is CASSAGYRQGAYGYTF.

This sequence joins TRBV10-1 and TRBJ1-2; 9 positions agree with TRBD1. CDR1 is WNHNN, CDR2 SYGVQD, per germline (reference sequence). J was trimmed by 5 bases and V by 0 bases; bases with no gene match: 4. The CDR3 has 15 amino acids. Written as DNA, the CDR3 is TGCGCCAGCAGTGAGTCGAGACAGGGGGTATATGGCTACACCTTC. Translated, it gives CASSESRQGVYGYTF.

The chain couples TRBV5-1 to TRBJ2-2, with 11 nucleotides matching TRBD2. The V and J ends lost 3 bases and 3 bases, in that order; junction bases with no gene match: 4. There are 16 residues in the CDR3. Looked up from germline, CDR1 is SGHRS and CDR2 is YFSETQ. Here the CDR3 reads CASSWGLAEYTGELFF. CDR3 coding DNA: TGCGCCAGCAGCTGGGGACTAGCGGAGTACACCGGGGAGCTGTTTTTT.